The 2 T cell receptor beta chains in this list originate from one sample, sequenced in a study of blood T cell repertoires in COVID-19. Method: immunoSEQ multiplex PCR; TCRdb's copy keeps in-frame clones and lacks some. The sample has approximately 90,000 clones, approximately 80% seen once. Sequenced: peripheral blood. The receptors come from a human donor in a cohort sampled during active COVID-19.

The V and J genes are TRBV9 and TRBJ2-1; 14 nucleotides align to TRBD2. CDR1 and CDR2 (germline): SGDLS, YYNGEE. The J segment lost 8 bases and the V segment lost 0 bases, leaving 19 bases of the junction unmatched. The CDR3 sequence is 21 residues long. DNA of the CDR3: TGTGCCAGCAGCGTAGAGGCCAGGACTAGCGGGAGGTTGACGACAAGGGATGAGCAGTTCTTC. The encoded protein is CASSVEARTSGRLTTRDEQFF.

The V gene is TRBV29-1, the J gene TRBJ1-2, with a weak D call TRBD1 (5 bases). With 3 bases removed from V and 7 bases from J, the gap between germline ends came to 15 bases. Germline loops: CDR1 SQVTM, CDR2 ANQGSEA. CDR3 length equals 13 residues. The CDR3 DNA is TGCAGCGTTGAGGCGCAGGGCGCGGCTGGCTACACCTTC. It is translated as CSVEAQGAAGYTF.